The 2 T cell receptor beta chains below all came from one sample that was sequenced in a study of radiation and T cells in renal cell carcinoma. Clones were sequenced by immunoSEQ multiplex PCR, and TCRdb holds only the in-frame ones, with some missing. The sample carries 55,000 to 65,000 clones, around 72% recorded once. Time point specified: baseline pretreatment blood. Treatment described: 15 Gy SBRT to primary tumor, nephrectomy 4 weeks later. Sequences were derived from blood, sampled from a patient whose treatment included radiotherapy and nephrectomy. The receptors derive from a man aged 55-75 years with renal cell carcinoma.

This rearrangement joins TRBV19 to TRBJ2-1, with D tentatively TRBD1 or TRBD2 (5 bases each). CDR1 LNHDA and CDR2 SQIVND come from the germline V gene (reference sequence). The CDR3 totals 18 residues. Trimming cost V 4 bases and J 3 bases, with 22 bases left between them. The CDR3 loop is CASSTSGPGLTLYNEQFF. For the CDR3, the DNA is TGTGCCAGTAGTACCTCCGGACCGGGGCTAACCCTCTACAATGAGCAGTTCTTC.

The chain is built from TRBV10-1 and TRBJ2-1; 12 positions agree with TRBD2. The length of the CDR3 is 19 residues. J was trimmed by 1 base and V by 3 bases; bases with no gene match: 10. The V gene's germline CDR1 is WNHNN and CDR2 SYGVQD (reference sequence). CDR3 nucleotides: TGCGCCAGCAGTGAACCCCGGACTAGCGGGACAGGATCCTACAATGAGCAGTTCTTC. Protein product: CASSEPRTSGTGSYNEQFF.